The present TCR beta chain was sequenced within a study of early T cells in non-severe SARS-CoV-2 infection. In the study overall: Sequencing targeted bulk RNA from unsorted whole blood, leaving chains unpaired. Study outcomes and limitations: Matches to VDJdb favored anti-spike CD8 responses and missed private and CD4 specificities.

Separate cDNA molecules each had unique molecular identifiers attached to them. TCRdb redid the calling of the 5' RACE reads with MiXCR, one entry per CDR3 protein. This table has 43,000 or so distinct CDR3 sequences, about 4% appearing once. Germline V lookup: CDR1 SGHAT, CDR2 FQNNGV. The CDR3 sequence is 16 residues long. Deletions cut 2 bases from V and 3 bases from J, with 16 bases between. A few counts support this clonotype. Its target is unknown. Sequencing was done on a sample of whole blood. J is TRBJ2-5 and V is TRBV11-2; D not certain. The TCR was taken from an adult who was a healthcare worker with PCR-confirmed SARS-CoV-2 infection or an uninfected control (not recorded which). CDR3 DNA sequence: TGTGCCAGCAGCTTATCCCTGAGACGGACGGAAGAGACCCAGTACTTC. Amino acids: CASSLSLRRTEETQYF.